This T cell receptor beta chain was sequenced for a study of blood T cell repertoires in COVID-19. On the study more broadly: Collection of acute and convalescent COVID-19 samples took place in the United States, Italy and Spain. T cells, B-cell-depleted T cells, or PBMCs provided the cDNA or gDNA that served as material.

V dropped 8 bases and J dropped 2; count of bases not matched to a gene: 14. The CDR3 runs 16 residues. The V gene's germline CDR1 is MDHEN and CDR2 SYDVKM. Which cohort a participant joined came from the clinical history participants gave. Authors' analysis steps: Scientists estimated how many nucleated cells there were by amplifying reference gene primers. Profiling relied on immunoSEQ multiplex PCR, and the TCRdb table lists in-frame clones only, not all of them. The DNA was the basis for D and trimming; V, J and clone size are from that table. The sample has 150,000 to 200,000 clones; approximately 80% are singletons.

Sequenced input: PBMCs or T cells enriched from blood (not recorded which). The receptor comes from a middle-aged man who had recovered from COVID-19. The V call is TRBV28, the J call TRBJ1-1; 7 bases agree with TRBD1. The CDR3 spells CASDPHPGQRNTEAFF. CDR3 coding DNA: TGTGCCAGCGACCCTCACCCGGGACAGCGAAACACTGAAGCTTTCTTT.